Listed below are T cell receptor beta chains from one sample, sequenced in a study of CD8 T cells in Susac syndrome. From the immunoSEQ multiplex PCR reads, TCRdb called clonotypes with MiXCR, one entry per CDR3 protein. The data contain around 140,000 distinct CDR3 sequences, roughly 76% of them seen just once; the ten biggest clones take up roughly 0.48%. Sequencing was carried out using CD8+ T cells from PBMCs. Receptors originate from a human donor with multiple sclerosis. The CDR3 runs from the conserved cysteine through the conserved F or W. Fields, in order: J gene, D gene, V gene, clone size, CDR3 protein, CDR3 DNA. D genes are given only for firm matches. The size of a clone is reported for some rows only, either as once, few or many, or as a class for expanded clones.

TRBJ2-5	.	TRBV18	.	CASSPAWGSPTQETQYF	TGTGCCAGCTCACCAGCCTGGGGGTCCCCCACACAAGAGACCCAGTACTTC
TRBJ2-1	.	TRBV11-2	.	CASSLGGGGTYNEQFF	TGTGCCAGCAGCCTGGGTGGAGGGGGGACCTACAATGAGCAGTTCTTC
TRBJ2-2	.	TRBV3-1	.	CASSQVSQPGELFF	TGTGCCAGCAGCCAAGTCAGCCAGCCCGGGGAGCTGTTTTTT
TRBJ2-7	.	TRBV5-6	.	CASSFGRLEQYF	TGTGCCAGCAGCTTTGGCCGGTTAGAGCAGTACTTC
TRBJ1-2	.	TRBV5-6	once	CASRGLAYGYTF	TGTGCCAGCAGGGGTCTGGCCTATGGCTACACCTTC
TRBJ1-2	TRBD1	TRBV19	.	CASSLGRQGAGGYTF	TGTGCCAGTAGTTTAGGGAGACAGGGGGCAGGTGGCTACACCTTC
TRBJ1-4	TRBD1	TRBV7-9	.	CASSLALGQGNEKLFF	TGTGCCAGCAGCTTAGCGCTAGGACAGGGTAATGAAAAACTGTTTTTT
TRBJ2-1	.	TRBV27	.	CASSSVVGFYNEQFF	TGTGCCAGCAGCTCCGTTGTCGGATTCTACAATGAGCAGTTCTTC
TRBJ2-7	TRBD1	TRBV4-1	.	CASSFGTGGGNEQYF	TGCGCCAGCAGCTTCGGGACAGGGGGTGGCAACGAGCAGTACTTC
TRBJ2-2	.	TRBV2	.	CASSEWENTGELFF	TGTGCCAGCAGTGAATGGGAGAACACCGGGGAGCTGTTTTTT
TRBJ1-5	.	TRBV6-5	once	CASSYSPSGYSNQPQHF	TGTGCCAGCAGTTATTCTCCCTCCGGGTATAGCAATCAGCCCCAGCATTTT
TRBJ2-2	.	TRBV12-3/TRBV12-4	.	CASSFHQDSGELFF	TGTGCCAGCAGTTTTCACCAGGACTCCGGGGAGCTGTTTTTT
TRBJ2-7	TRBD2	TRBV20-1	.	CSARELAGNSYEQYF	TGCAGTGCTAGAGAACTAGCGGGGAACTCCTACGAGCAGTACTTC
TRBJ2-1	.	TRBV2	once	CASRKSSYNEQFF	TGTGCCAGCAGGAAGAGCTCCTACAATGAGCAGTTCTTC
TRBJ1-1	.	TRBV11-2	.	CASSLGAGVTEAFF	TGTGCCAGCAGCTTAGGAGCAGGGGTAACTGAAGCTTTCTTT
TRBJ2-7	TRBD1	TRBV13	few	CASTPGTGVSEQYF	TGTGCCAGCACCCCCGGGACAGGAGTGTCCGAGCAGTACTTC
TRBJ2-7	.	TRBV15	.	CATSGLGGARTSYEQYF	TGTGCCACCAGCGGCCTGGGGGGGGCACGGACCTCCTACGAGCAGTACTTC
TRBJ1-4	.	TRBV11-2	.	CASLRGTQNEKLFF	TGTGCCAGCCTCCGTGGGACACAGAATGAAAAACTGTTTTTT
TRBJ2-1	TRBD2	TRBV15	.	CATSRVLVVLATYNEQFF	TGTGCCACCAGCAGAGTTTTGGTCGTACTAGCGACATACAATGAGCAGTTCTTC
TRBJ2-1	.	TRBV5-1	.	CASSLSGPGARETEQFF	TGCGCCAGCAGCTTGTCGGGGCCAGGGGCTAGGGAGACTGAGCAGTTCTTC
TRBJ1-1	TRBD1	TRBV5-6	.	CASRVGQSNTEAFF	TGTGCCAGCAGGGTGGGACAGAGTAACACTGAAGCTTTCTTT
TRBJ2-2	.	TRBV29-1	.	CSVVIPLGTGELFF	TGCAGCGTTGTTATACCCCTGGGCACCGGGGAGCTGTTTTTT
TRBJ2-7	.	TRBV5-4	.	CASSEAGPTYEQYF	TGTGCCAGCAGCGAGGCCGGGCCAACCTACGAGCAGTACTTC